The 4 T cell receptor beta chains below were found in one sample sequenced in a study of CD8 T cells in ankylosing spondylitis (TCRdb year 2017). These receptors' antigens are unknown. General conclusions and limits of the study: A TCR beta motif of several highly homologous amino acid variants appeared characteristic of blood from ankylosing spondylitis patients.

Preparation of the library involved 5' RACE. The reads were generated on an Illumina HiSeq 2500. TCRdb reworked the public reads: Q25 trimming with fastp, MiXCR clone assembly, productive beta chains retained. Each CDR3 protein gets just one entry, which takes the most common genes and DNA from the rows behind it. This sample is represented by hundreds of thousands of distinct CDR3 sequences; 12% of them were singletons. The leading ten clones occupy approximately 0.51% of the sample. Material for sequencing was blood, either unsorted or a sorted T cell fraction (not recorded which). The receptors stem from a male donor with ankylosing spondylitis.

The rearrangement uses TRBV7-8 and TRBJ1-4; no definite D call. Trimming pared 1 base from V and 10 bases from J, leaving 19 bases between. Germline-derived CDR1 and CDR2 are SGHVS and FQNEAQ. The CDR3 has 16 amino acids. The DNA of the CDR3 is TGTGCCAGCAGCTTAGGCCTGGGAGGTGCAATAGGAAAACTGTTTTTT. This encodes CASSLGLGGAIGKLFF.

This sequence joins TRBV20-1 and TRBJ2-5; 11 nucleotides agree with TRBD2. V shed 3 bases, J shed 5 bases, and the junction held 14 bases outside the gene matches. Germline CDR1 is DFQATT and CDR2 is SNEGSKA (reference sequence). The CDR3 runs 17 residues. The CDR3 protein is CSASSELAGVFRETQYF. The CDR3 coding sequence is TGCAGTGCTAGCAGCGAACTAGCGGGGGTCTTTCGGGAGACCCAGTACTTC.

This clonotype was picked up many times. The chain is built from TRBV20-1 and TRBJ2-1, with 13 bases that match TRBD2. The CDR3 consists of 15 residues. Looked up from germline, CDR1 is DFQATT and CDR2 is SNEGSKA (reference sequence). V lost 4 bases to trimming and J lost 10 bases; unmatched junction nucleotides: 10. For the CDR3, the DNA is TGCAGTGCTAAACCGCCGGGACTAGCGGGACGAGAGCAGTTCTTC. This codes for CSAKPPGLAGREQFF.

This clonotype occurred many times. This chain connects TRBV12-3 or TRBV12-4 to TRBJ1-5, with a weak D call TRBD1 (5 bases). With 6 bases removed from V and 7 bases from J, the gap between germline ends came to 19 bases. The CDR3 has 15 amino acids. The CDR3 sequence is CASSLSPQGGQPQHF. CDR3 DNA: TGTGCCAGCAGCCTCTCACCCCAGGGAGGGCAGCCCCAGCATTTT.